The rows below give T cell receptor beta chains drawn from one sample of a study of shared clonotypes between healthy human individuals. Some clones are missing from TCRdb's copy, which holds only in-frame ones; the method was immunoSEQ multiplex PCR. Counted here are 2 million to 2.5 million clones, about 90% occurring once; the ten biggest clones make up around 0.38%. The source material was naive CD4+ T cells from PBMCs. The receptors shown here come from a man aged 18 to 30 in good health. Some clones in this sample may be carry-over from other donors' samples. Both conserved end residues are part of each CDR3. The D gene is left open where the match is weak. Some rows mark clone size as missing; the rest say once, few, many or name a class of expanded clone.

d_call: TRBD1
v_call: TRBV7-2
clone_size: NA
j_call: TRBJ1-2
cdr3_aa: CASSQQGTGLGYTF
cdr3_nt: TGTGCCAGCAGCCAACAGGGGACAGGGTTAGGCTACACCTTC

d_call: TRBD2
v_call: TRBV12-5
clone_size: NA
j_call: TRBJ2-1
cdr3_aa: CASGLGLAERDEQFF
cdr3_nt: TGTGCTAGTGGTTTGGGACTAGCTGAGAGGGATGAGCAGTTCTTC

d_call: NA
v_call: TRBV2
clone_size: NA
j_call: TRBJ2-7
cdr3_aa: CASIYHPGEQYF
cdr3_nt: TGTGCCAGCATCTACCACCCCGGCGAGCAGTACTTC

d_call: NA
v_call: TRBV5-4
clone_size: few
j_call: TRBJ2-1
cdr3_aa: CASSLVPHEQFF
cdr3_nt: TGTGCCAGCAGCTTGGTCCCCCATGAGCAGTTCTTC

d_call: NA
v_call: TRBV7-3
clone_size: once
j_call: TRBJ1-2
cdr3_aa: CASSLSGSPSDGYTF
cdr3_nt: TGTGCCAGCAGCTTATCTGGCAGCCCCAGTGATGGCTACACCTTC

d_call: NA
v_call: TRBV6-6
clone_size: NA
j_call: TRBJ2-7
cdr3_aa: CASSQTGTLGSYEQYF
cdr3_nt: TGTGCCAGCAGTCAAACCGGGACCCTAGGTTCCTACGAGCAGTACTTC

d_call: NA
v_call: TRBV21-1
clone_size: NA
j_call: TRBJ2-5
cdr3_aa: CASSKDRAKETQYF
cdr3_nt: TGTGCCAGCAGCAAGGACAGGGCAAAAGAGACCCAGTACTTC

d_call: TRBD1
v_call: TRBV11-2
clone_size: NA
j_call: TRBJ2-3
cdr3_aa: CASSVRQGVTDTQYF
cdr3_nt: TGTGCCAGCAGCGTTAGACAGGGGGTGACAGATACGCAGTATTTT

d_call: NA
v_call: TRBV7-2
clone_size: NA
j_call: TRBJ2-7
cdr3_aa: CASTSGGGALYRQYF
cdr3_nt: TGTGCCAGCACCTCCGGCGGCGGGGCCCTCTACAGGCAGTACTTC

d_call: NA
v_call: TRBV19
clone_size: NA
j_call: TRBJ2-1
cdr3_aa: CASSMRQDFYNEQFF
cdr3_nt: TGTGCCAGTAGTATGCGACAGGACTTTTACAATGAGCAGTTCTTC

d_call: NA
v_call: TRBV5-8
clone_size: NA
j_call: TRBJ2-5
cdr3_aa: CASSLDRTRGTQYF
cdr3_nt: TGTGCCAGCAGCTTGGATAGGACACGGGGGACCCAGTACTTC

d_call: TRBD1
v_call: TRBV7-7
clone_size: once
j_call: TRBJ2-5
cdr3_aa: CASSLTGGEVETQYF
cdr3_nt: TGTGCCAGCAGCTTAACAGGGGGCGAGGTGGAGACCCAGTACTTC

d_call: TRBD1
v_call: TRBV7-8
clone_size: NA
j_call: TRBJ2-7
cdr3_aa: CASSLAEGASEQYF
cdr3_nt: TGTGCCAGCAGCTTAGCTGAGGGGGCTAGCGAGCAGTACTTC

d_call: NA
v_call: TRBV5-1
clone_size: NA
j_call: TRBJ2-3
cdr3_aa: CASSFQSGSTDTQYF
cdr3_nt: TGCGCCAGCAGCTTTCAAAGCGGGTCAACAGATACGCAGTATTTT

d_call: NA
v_call: TRBV6-1
clone_size: NA
j_call: TRBJ2-7
cdr3_aa: CASSDAASSYEQYF
cdr3_nt: TGTGCCAGCAGTGATGCGGCGAGCTCCTACGAGCAGTACTTC

d_call: TRBD1
v_call: TRBV10-1
clone_size: NA
j_call: TRBJ2-1
cdr3_aa: CASSWDRGAVWHEQFF
cdr3_nt: TGCGCCAGCAGCTGGGACAGGGGTGCTGTATGGCATGAGCAGTTCTTC

d_call: TRBD2
v_call: TRBV5-4
clone_size: NA
j_call: TRBJ2-3
cdr3_aa: CASSLEPLAGVSDTQYF
cdr3_nt: TGTGCCAGCAGCTTGGAACCTCTAGCGGGAGTCAGCGATACGCAGTATTTT

d_call: NA
v_call: TRBV7-9
clone_size: NA
j_call: TRBJ2-5
cdr3_aa: CASSWNDGETQYF
cdr3_nt: TGTGCCAGCAGCTGGAATGATGGGGAGACCCAGTACTTC

d_call: NA
v_call: TRBV5-5
clone_size: NA
j_call: TRBJ2-2
cdr3_aa: CASSPSAGTGELFF
cdr3_nt: TGTGCCAGCAGCCCCAGCGCGGGGACCGGGGAGCTGTTTTTT

d_call: NA
v_call: TRBV7-9
clone_size: once
j_call: TRBJ2-3
cdr3_aa: CASSLVPTPVNTQYF
cdr3_nt: TGTGCCAGCAGCTTAGTTCCAACCCCAGTAAATACGCAGTATTTT

d_call: TRBD1
v_call: TRBV6-5
clone_size: NA
j_call: TRBJ2-7
cdr3_aa: CASSYSPGGESYEQYF
cdr3_nt: TGTGCCAGCAGTTACTCGCCAGGGGGCGAATCCTACGAGCAGTACTTC

d_call: NA
v_call: TRBV7-2
clone_size: NA
j_call: TRBJ2-7
cdr3_aa: CASSTRTAVNPYEQYF
cdr3_nt: TGTGCCAGCAGCACCCGGACCGCGGTAAACCCCTACGAGCAGTACTTC

d_call: TRBD2
v_call: TRBV2
clone_size: NA
j_call: TRBJ2-7
cdr3_aa: CASARLAGAIYEQYF
cdr3_nt: TGTGCCAGCGCCAGACTAGCGGGAGCTATCTACGAGCAGTACTTC

d_call: TRBD2
v_call: TRBV28
clone_size: NA
j_call: TRBJ2-7
cdr3_aa: CASSLKILAGGVGDEQYF
cdr3_nt: TGTGCCAGCAGTTTAAAGATCCTAGCGGGAGGGGTAGGGGACGAGCAGTACTTC

d_call: NA
v_call: TRBV27
clone_size: NA
j_call: TRBJ1-2
cdr3_aa: CASSPGGVGGYTF
cdr3_nt: TGTGCCAGCAGCCCGGGAGGGGTGGGTGGCTACACCTTC

d_call: TRBD2
v_call: TRBV11-2
clone_size: NA
j_call: TRBJ2-2
cdr3_aa: CASSPTSVAGELFF
cdr3_nt: TGTGCCAGCAGCCCCACTAGCGTTGCCGGGGAGCTGTTTTTT

d_call: NA
v_call: TRBV28
clone_size: NA
j_call: TRBJ2-7
cdr3_aa: CASSNRLPYEQYF
cdr3_nt: TGTGCCAGCAGCAACCGACTACCTTACGAGCAGTACTTC

d_call: TRBD2
v_call: TRBV27
clone_size: NA
j_call: TRBJ2-3
cdr3_aa: CASSLWLAGGSQDTQYF
cdr3_nt: TGTGCCAGCAGTTTATGGCTAGCGGGAGGCTCACAGGATACGCAGTATTTT

d_call: NA
v_call: TRBV5-1
clone_size: NA
j_call: TRBJ1-4
cdr3_aa: CASTEPRPNEKLFF
cdr3_nt: TGCGCCAGCACAGAGCCCCGGCCTAATGAAAAACTGTTTTTT

d_call: NA
v_call: TRBV5-5
clone_size: NA
j_call: TRBJ1-2
cdr3_aa: CASSLPQIYGYTF
cdr3_nt: TGTGCCAGCAGCTTACCCCAAATCTATGGCTACACCTTC

d_call: TRBD2
v_call: TRBV5-1
clone_size: NA
j_call: TRBJ2-5
cdr3_aa: CASSSAGTLQETQYF
cdr3_nt: TGCGCCAGCAGCTCAGCGGGGACTTTGCAAGAGACCCAGTACTTC

d_call: TRBD1
v_call: TRBV19
clone_size: NA
j_call: TRBJ2-1
cdr3_aa: CASSVGTGYLGNEQFF
cdr3_nt: TGTGCCAGTAGTGTGGGGACAGGCTATCTTGGCAATGAGCAGTTCTTC

d_call: TRBD2
v_call: TRBV6-5
clone_size: NA
j_call: TRBJ2-7
cdr3_aa: CASGRGTSGRNEQYF
cdr3_nt: TGTGCCAGCGGGCGGGGGACTAGCGGGAGGAACGAGCAGTACTTC

d_call: NA
v_call: TRBV28
clone_size: NA
j_call: TRBJ2-2
cdr3_aa: CASSLAGAGTGELFF
cdr3_nt: TGTGCCAGCAGTTTGGCCGGGGCCGGGACCGGGGAGCTGTTTTTT

d_call: NA
v_call: TRBV15
clone_size: NA
j_call: TRBJ2-2
cdr3_aa: CATSRDNAGELFF
cdr3_nt: TGTGCCACCAGCAGAGATAACGCCGGGGAGCTGTTTTTT

d_call: NA
v_call: TRBV19
clone_size: NA
j_call: TRBJ1-4
cdr3_aa: CASSIKSGGLFF
cdr3_nt: TGTGCCAGTAGTATAAAAAGTGGGGGCCTGTTTTTT

d_call: NA
v_call: TRBV19
clone_size: few
j_call: TRBJ1-1
cdr3_aa: CASSSRTDEAFF
cdr3_nt: TGTGCCAGTAGTTCCAGGACGGACGAAGCTTTCTTT

d_call: TRBD2
v_call: TRBV9
clone_size: once
j_call: TRBJ2-7
cdr3_aa: CASSTGTSGRGSYEQYF
cdr3_nt: TGTGCCAGCAGCACCGGGACTAGCGGGAGGGGGTCCTACGAGCAGTACTTC

d_call: NA
v_call: TRBV6-4
clone_size: NA
j_call: TRBJ2-1
cdr3_aa: CASASQGSHEQFF
cdr3_nt: TGTGCCAGCGCCAGTCAGGGATCCCATGAGCAGTTCTTC

d_call: NA
v_call: TRBV5-1
clone_size: NA
j_call: TRBJ2-7
cdr3_aa: CASSLSGTSLEQYF
cdr3_nt: TGCGCCAGCAGCTTATCCGGGACATCCCTCGAGCAGTACTTC

d_call: NA
v_call: TRBV29-1
clone_size: NA
j_call: TRBJ2-2
cdr3_aa: CSVRQGWYTGELFF
cdr3_nt: TGCAGCGTTCGGCAGGGGTGGTACACCGGGGAGCTGTTTTTT

d_call: NA
v_call: TRBV27
clone_size: NA
j_call: TRBJ2-7
cdr3_aa: CASSHGNEQYF
cdr3_nt: TGTGCCAGCTCCCATGGAAACGAGCAGTACTTC

d_call: TRBD2
v_call: TRBV25-1
clone_size: NA
j_call: TRBJ2-1
cdr3_aa: CASSELRLAGDEQFF
cdr3_nt: TGTGCCAGCAGTGAACTGAGACTAGCGGGAGATGAGCAGTTCTTC

d_call: NA
v_call: TRBV9
clone_size: NA
j_call: TRBJ2-2
cdr3_aa: CASSVEPSETGELFF
cdr3_nt: TGTGCCAGCAGCGTAGAGCCCTCGGAGACCGGGGAGCTGTTTTTT

d_call: NA
v_call: TRBV7-9
clone_size: once
j_call: TRBJ1-2
cdr3_aa: CASSSAGRLNYGYTF
cdr3_nt: TGTGCCAGCAGCTCAGCGGGTCGGCTAAACTATGGCTACACCTTC

d_call: NA
v_call: TRBV10-3
clone_size: NA
j_call: TRBJ1-1
cdr3_aa: CAISESNPSLDAFF
cdr3_nt: TGTGCCATCAGTGAGTCGAACCCCTCCCTTGATGCTTTCTTT

d_call: NA
v_call: TRBV7-2
clone_size: NA
j_call: TRBJ2-4
cdr3_aa: CASSLDGGARGDIQYF
cdr3_nt: TGTGCCAGCAGCTTAGACGGAGGGGCCCGAGGAGACATTCAGTACTTC

d_call: NA
v_call: TRBV18
clone_size: NA
j_call: TRBJ1-5
cdr3_aa: CASSPDIGQPQHF
cdr3_nt: TGTGCCAGCTCCCCGGACATCGGACAGCCCCAGCATTTT

d_call: TRBD2
v_call: TRBV18
clone_size: NA
j_call: TRBJ2-3
cdr3_aa: CASSPLTTSGSATQYF
cdr3_nt: TGTGCCAGCTCACCACTCACAACTAGCGGGAGTGCTACGCAGTATTTT